This entry is about one T cell receptor (beta chain). The target antigen is unknown. This specimen comes from a study of T cell repertoires in cytomegalovirus infection. Study-wide context: Selection of CMV epitopes for the study included recently identified HLA-C-restricted and well-studied HLA-B-restricted ones. TCR beta signatures that were public indicated CMV infection and matching HLA type. Overall study findings and caveats: What dominated the ex vivo response were HLA-C-restricted CMV-specific TCR beta clonotypes.

TCRdb independently ran MiXCR on the reads; one entry per CDR3 protein. The table shows 150,000 to 200,000 distinct CDR3 sequences, with less than 25% occurring only once. The V gene's germline CDR1 is SGHTA and CDR2 FQGNSA. The CDR3 sequence is 16 residues long. V was shortened by 6 bases and J by 1 base, with 16 bases between the two germline ends. The TCR was taken from a human donor in good health (CMV status not recorded). Some clones in this sample may be carry-over from other donors' samples. The genes are TRBV7-2 and TRBJ1-3; possibly TRBD1 for D (6 bases). Specimen: CD8+ T cells from cultured PBMCs, collected from culture after CMV antigen stimulation. The CDR3 DNA reads TGTGCCAGCAGTCTCTTAGGGGGATTTTCTGGAAACACCATATATTTT. Translation gives CASSLLGGFSGNTIYF.